Below are 19 T cell receptor beta chains sequenced from a single sample in a study of blood T cell repertoires in COVID-19. Profiled with immunoSEQ multiplex PCR; TCRdb holds only in-frame clones, not every one. The table has around 86,000 clones, approximately 80% seen once. The sequenced sample consisted of peripheral blood. These receptors were taken from a human donor in a cohort sampled during active COVID-19.

The chain carries TRBV19 and TRBJ2-3; 7 bases are shared with TRBD2. CDR3 length equals 14 residues. Trimming took 5 bases from V and 5 from J; bases not matched to a gene: 7. Germline CDR1 is LNHDA and CDR2 is SQIVND (reference sequence). This CDR3 reads CASSGGGLGDTQYF. The CDR3 coding sequence is TGTGCCAGTAGTGGGGGGGGTCTCGGAGATACGCAGTATTTT.

The V call is TRBV5-1, the J call TRBJ2-7; D gene ambiguous. The CDR3 consists of 12 residues. The V end lost 4 bases, the J end lost 3 bases, and 8 bases lay between the germline ends. CDR1 and CDR2 from the germline V gene are SGHRS and YFSETQ. Here the CDR3 DNA reads TGCGCCAGCAGCCATGACATCTACGAGCAGTACTTC. This encodes CASSHDIYEQYF.

The chain recombines TRBV11-2 with TRBJ2-7; weak D call: TRBD1 (6 bases). This CDR3 has 10 amino acids. Germline CDR1 SGHAT, CDR2 FQNNGV. V lost 11 bases, J lost 4 bases, and 9 bases lay in between. The CDR3 DNA reads as TGTGCCGTCGGGACATACGAGCAGTACTTC. Translated: CAVGTYEQYF.

The chain is built from TRBV7-6 and TRBJ2-3; D may be TRBD2 (6 bases). Trimming took 5 bases from V and 0 from J, leaving 15 bases between them. This CDR3 contains 16 residues. Germline V gene lookup returns CDR1 SGHVS and CDR2 FNYEAQ. The CDR3 protein is CASSGNSGTSTDTQYF. CDR3 nucleotides: TGTGCCAGCAGCGGCAATAGCGGCACTAGCACAGATACGCAGTATTTT.

V usage is TRBV12-3 or TRBV12-4 and J usage is TRBJ2-1; tentatively, D is TRBD1 (6 bases). V was shortened by 7 bases and J by 5 bases, with 12 bases between the two germline ends. The length of the CDR3 is 13 residues. The CDR3 spells CASNLHRDNEQFF. The CDR3, as DNA: TGTGCCAGCAACCTACACAGGGACAATGAGCAGTTCTTC.

The rearrangement joins TRBV19 to TRBJ1-2, with D perhaps matching TRBD1 (5 bases). The CDR3 contains 14 residues. The germline V gene encodes CDR1 LNHDA and CDR2 SQIVND (reference sequence). The ends were cut back, 2 bases at V and 1 base at J, with 8 bases in the middle. Here the CDR3 DNA reads TGTGCCAGTAGTATACCAGGGTTTAACTATGGCTACACCTTC. This translates into CASSIPGFNYGYTF.

The rearrangement joins TRBV6-6 to TRBJ2-5; D is unclear. The germline V gene encodes CDR1 MNHNY and CDR2 SVGAGI (reference sequence). The V end lost 4 bases, the J end lost 4 bases, and 7 bases lay between the germline ends. The CDR3 contains 12 residues. The CDR3 coding sequence is TGTGCCAGCAGTTCACGACTAGAGACCCAGTACTTC. This gives the protein CASSSRLETQYF.

V gene TRBV28 combines with J gene TRBJ1-5; D unresolved. Trimming shortened V by 3 bases and J by 2 bases, and 14 bases separated the two germline ends. Germline values: CDR1 MDHEN, CDR2 SYDVKM. CDR3 length: 16 amino acids. CDR3 bases: TGTGCCAGCAGTTTTGCCCAACTAGGTGGCAATCAGCCCCAGCATTTT. Translating gives CASSFAQLGGNQPQHF.

This clone showed up just once. The rearrangement uses TRBV2 and TRBJ2-6, with D possibly being TRBD1 (5 bases). Per germline, CDR1 SNHLY and CDR2 FYNNEI. The CDR3 extends over 15 amino acids. V dropped 5 bases and J dropped 4 bases, with 12 bases sitting between them. CDR3: CASSLLGLGANVLTF. The DNA of the CDR3 is TGTGCCAGCAGTCTGTTGGGGCTGGGGGCCAACGTCCTGACTTTC.

The sample holds a few counts of this clone. This chain uses TRBV7-9 with TRBJ1-1, with 7 positions matching TRBD1. The CDR3 covers 16 residues. V lost 5 bases, J lost 2 bases, and 11 bases stayed unmatched. Germline loops: CDR1 SEHNR, CDR2 FQNEAQ (reference sequence). The CDR3 loop reads CASSPRGPKPNTEAFF. The CDR3 bases are TGTGCCAGCAGCCCTAGGGGGCCCAAACCAAACACTGAAGCTTTCTTT.

This chain connects TRBV6-2 or TRBV6-3 to TRBJ1-1; no reliable D call. CDR1 and CDR2 from the germline V gene are MNHEY and SVGEGT. This CDR3 is 16 amino acids long. Trimming took off 6 bases at V and 1 base at J, with 18 bases between the two ends. CDR3 region: CASSPTERVPNTEAFF. CDR3 nucleotide sequence: TGTGCCAGCAGCCCTACCGAGAGGGTTCCGAACACTGAAGCTTTCTTT.

The chain has TRBV18 and TRBJ2-7; 8 positions match TRBD1. V trimming: 4 bases; J trimming: 6 bases; junction bases outside the gene matches: 8. Germline values: CDR1 KGHSH, CDR2 LQKENI. The CDR3 totals 14 residues. The CDR3: CASSRESGGSEQYF. The CDR3 DNA reads as TGTGCCAGCTCACGAGAGTCAGGGGGCTCCGAGCAGTACTTC. Complete variable domain (other parts from reference TRBV18 and TRBJ2-7): NAGVMQNPRHLVRRRGQEARLRCSPMKGHSHVYWYRQLPEEGLKFMVYLQKENIIDESGMPKERFSAEFPKEGPSILRIQQVVRGDSAAYFCASSRESGGSEQYFGPGTRLTVT.

V gene TRBV5-4 combines with J gene TRBJ2-2, with unresolved D. The V end was cut by 4 bases, the J end by 1 base, with 14 bases between. The germline CDR1 and CDR2 sequences are SGHNT and YYREEE (reference sequence). CDR3 length: 16 amino acids. CDR3 residues: CASSQWLGQNTGELFF. DNA for the CDR3: TGTGCCAGCAGCCAATGGCTGGGCCAGAACACCGGGGAGCTGTTTTTT.

This clone showed up just a few times. The chain recombines TRBV5-4 with TRBJ2-2; tentatively, D is TRBD2 (6 bases). Per germline, CDR1 SGHNT and CDR2 YYREEE (reference sequence). V lost 1 base to trimming and J lost 5 bases, with 12 bases between them. The CDR3 contains 15 residues. The CDR3 coding sequence is TGTGCCAGCAGCTTGTATAGGGCGGGGACCGGGGAGCTGTTTTTT. Its translation is CASSLYRAGTGELFF.

This chain joins TRBV5-6 and TRBJ2-1; 10 bases line up with TRBD1. With V trimmed by 3 bases and J by 4 bases, 10 bases remained unmatched. This CDR3 has 17 residues. The V gene's germline CDR1 is SGHDT and CDR2 YYEEEE. The CDR3 DNA reads TGTGCCAGCAGCTCGATTCCGGGACAGGGGATTTACAATGAGCAGTTCTTC. It yields the protein CASSSIPGQGIYNEQFF.

The chain employs TRBV11-2 and TRBJ1-2; 8 nucleotides line up with TRBD1. V lost 1 base and J lost 8; bases outside the gene matches: 3. CDR1 and CDR2 (germline): SGHAT, FQNNGV. This CDR3 has 13 amino acids. CDR3 bases: TGTGCCAGCAGCTTAGGCAGGGGGCTCGGCTACACCTTC. It specifies CASSLGRGLGYTF.

The V and J genes are TRBV15 and TRBJ1-1; 11 bases map to TRBD1. Trimming removed 2 bases from V and 1 base from J; junction bases left unmatched: 9. CDR1 is LNHNV and CDR2 is YYDKDF in the germline V gene (reference sequence). The CDR3 loop spans 18 amino acids. This CDR3 reads CATSRKPGTGGWNTEAFF. The CDR3 region has the DNA TGTGCCACCAGCAGAAAACCCGGGACAGGGGGGTGGAACACTGAAGCTTTCTTT.

This chain links TRBV5-1 with TRBJ2-7; D is perhaps TRBD1 (6 bases). The CDR3 consists of 15 residues. V gave up 0 bases and J gave up 2 bases, with 12 bases separating them. Germline lookup yields CDR1 SGHRS and CDR2 YFSETQ. CDR3 DNA: TGCGCCAGCAGCTTGGCTCTGACAGGAGCCTACGAGCAGTACTTC. Residues: CASSLALTGAYEQYF. The whole variable domain, remainder taken from reference TRBV5-1 and TRBJ2-7, is KAGVTQTPRYLIKTRGQQVTLSCSPISGHRSVSWYQQTPGQGLQFLFEYFSETQRNKGNFPGRFSGRQFSNSRSEMNVSTLELGDSALYLCASSLALTGAYEQYFGPGTRLTVT.

The rearrangement links TRBV19 to TRBJ2-7, with TRBD2 matching over 13 bases. Germline V gene lookup returns CDR1 LNHDA and CDR2 SQIVND (reference sequence). J lost 4 bases, V lost 5 bases, and 2 bases had no gene match. This CDR3 contains 14 residues. The CDR3 loop is CASSLTSGGYEQYF. As DNA, the CDR3 is TGTGCCAGTAGTTTGACTAGCGGGGGGTACGAGCAGTACTTC.